These T cell receptor beta chains were read from a single sample in a study of blood T cell repertoires in COVID-19. Assay used: immunoSEQ multiplex PCR; TCRdb lists only in-frame clones, some missing. Here the sample spans tens of thousands of clones, roughly 86% being singletons. Sample: peripheral blood. Every receptor here comes from a man aged 45 to 65 with active COVID-19. The CDR3 runs from the conserved cysteine through the conserved F or W.

j_call v_call cdr3_aa
TRBJ2-7 TRBV2 CASTAGANSYEQYF
TRBJ2-1 TRBV5-1 CASSWTSGRAAVHEQFF
TRBJ1-1 TRBV6-6 CASSYGAGGGTEAFF
TRBJ2-5 TRBV24-1 CATSPGRGYQETQYF
TRBJ1-4 TRBV2 CASSSRGDRGEKLFF
TRBJ1-6 TRBV27 CASTPTGYNSPLHF
TRBJ2-2 TRBV7-2 CASSTGGIEELFF
TRBJ2-1 TRBV5-1 CASSFIAGENNEQFF
TRBJ2-5 TRBV5-1 CASSLEGSGEETQYF
TRBJ1-3 TRBV9 CASSVNRGSGNTIYF
TRBJ2-1 TRBV21-1 CASSKGRRTGYNEQFF
TRBJ2-5 TRBV10-3 CAISESPGETQYF
TRBJ1-2 TRBV7-3 CASSLTEGSNYGYTF
TRBJ2-1 TRBV27 CATMRVGNEQFF
TRBJ1-6 TRBV5-4 CASSPGLWMRNNSPLHF
TRBJ2-3 TRBV2 CASSEWLPTDTQYF
TRBJ1-5 TRBV19 CASSIIAGTQPQHF
TRBJ2-1 TRBV5-6 CASSLLGQLNNEQFF
TRBJ1-2 TRBV19 CASSIAEGDGYTF
TRBJ2-5 TRBV7-9 CASSLGAGTPSETQYF
TRBJ1-2 TRBV7-9 CASSSLAGGRRYSGGYTF
TRBJ2-1 TRBV30 CAWRDWREGLRNNEQFF
TRBJ2-1 TRBV12-3/TRBV12-4 CASGDGLVDPFF
TRBJ2-6 TRBV24-1 CATSERTALSGANVLTF